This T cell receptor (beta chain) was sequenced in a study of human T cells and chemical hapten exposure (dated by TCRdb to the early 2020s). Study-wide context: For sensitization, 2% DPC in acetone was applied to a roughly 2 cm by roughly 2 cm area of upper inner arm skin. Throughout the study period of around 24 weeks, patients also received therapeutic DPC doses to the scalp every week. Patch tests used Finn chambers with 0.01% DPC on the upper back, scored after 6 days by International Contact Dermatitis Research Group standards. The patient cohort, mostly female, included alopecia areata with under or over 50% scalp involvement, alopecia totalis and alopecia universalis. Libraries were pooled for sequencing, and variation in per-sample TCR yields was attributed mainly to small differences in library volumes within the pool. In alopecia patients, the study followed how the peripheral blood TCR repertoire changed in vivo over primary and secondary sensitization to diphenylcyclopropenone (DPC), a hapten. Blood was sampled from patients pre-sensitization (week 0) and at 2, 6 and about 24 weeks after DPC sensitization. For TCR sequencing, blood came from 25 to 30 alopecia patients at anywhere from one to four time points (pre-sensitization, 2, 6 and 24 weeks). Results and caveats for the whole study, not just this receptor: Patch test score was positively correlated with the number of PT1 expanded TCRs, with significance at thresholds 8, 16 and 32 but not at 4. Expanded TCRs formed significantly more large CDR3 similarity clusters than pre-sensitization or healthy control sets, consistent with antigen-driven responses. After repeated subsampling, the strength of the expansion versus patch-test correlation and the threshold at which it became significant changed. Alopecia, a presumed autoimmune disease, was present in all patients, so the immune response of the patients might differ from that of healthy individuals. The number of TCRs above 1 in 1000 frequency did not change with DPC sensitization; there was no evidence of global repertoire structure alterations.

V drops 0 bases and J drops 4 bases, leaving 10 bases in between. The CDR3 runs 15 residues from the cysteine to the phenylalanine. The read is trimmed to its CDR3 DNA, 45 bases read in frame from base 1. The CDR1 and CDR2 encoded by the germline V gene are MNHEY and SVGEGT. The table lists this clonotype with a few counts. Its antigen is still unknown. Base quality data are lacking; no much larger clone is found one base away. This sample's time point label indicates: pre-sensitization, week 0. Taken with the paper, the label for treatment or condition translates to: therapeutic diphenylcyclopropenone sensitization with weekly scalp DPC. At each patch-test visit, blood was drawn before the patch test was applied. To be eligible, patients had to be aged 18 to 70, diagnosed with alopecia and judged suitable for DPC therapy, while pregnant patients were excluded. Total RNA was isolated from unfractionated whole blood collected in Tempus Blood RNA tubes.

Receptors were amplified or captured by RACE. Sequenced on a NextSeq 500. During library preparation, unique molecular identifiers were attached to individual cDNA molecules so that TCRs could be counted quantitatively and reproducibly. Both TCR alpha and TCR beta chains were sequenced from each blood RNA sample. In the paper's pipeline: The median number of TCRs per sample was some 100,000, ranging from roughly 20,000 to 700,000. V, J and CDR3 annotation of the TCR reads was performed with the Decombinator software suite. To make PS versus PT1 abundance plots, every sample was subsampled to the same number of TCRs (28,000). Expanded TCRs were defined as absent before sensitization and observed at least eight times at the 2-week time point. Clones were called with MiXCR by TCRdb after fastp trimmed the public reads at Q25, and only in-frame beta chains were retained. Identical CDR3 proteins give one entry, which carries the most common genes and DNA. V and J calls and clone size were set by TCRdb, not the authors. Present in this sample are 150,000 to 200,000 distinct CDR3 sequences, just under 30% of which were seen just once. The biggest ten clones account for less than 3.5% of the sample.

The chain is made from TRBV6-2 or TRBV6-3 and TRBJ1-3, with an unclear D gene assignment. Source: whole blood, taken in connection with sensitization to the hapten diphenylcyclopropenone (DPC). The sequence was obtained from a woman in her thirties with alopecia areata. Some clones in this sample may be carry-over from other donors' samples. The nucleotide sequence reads TGTGCCAGCAGTTACTCGGACGGGCTCGGAAACACCATATATTTT. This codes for CASSYSDGLGNTIYF.